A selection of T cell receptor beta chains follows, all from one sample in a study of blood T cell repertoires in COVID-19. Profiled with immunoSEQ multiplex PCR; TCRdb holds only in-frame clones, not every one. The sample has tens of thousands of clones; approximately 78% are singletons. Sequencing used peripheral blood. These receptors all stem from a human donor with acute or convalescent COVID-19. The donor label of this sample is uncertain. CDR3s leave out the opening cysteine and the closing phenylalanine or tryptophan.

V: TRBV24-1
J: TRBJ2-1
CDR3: ATSGGGIGYNEQF

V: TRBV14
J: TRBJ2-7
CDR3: ASSLLTGTGVDEQY

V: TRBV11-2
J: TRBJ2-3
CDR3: ASSLTSGGSWDTQY

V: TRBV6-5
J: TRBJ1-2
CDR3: ASSLEPDGQVNGYT

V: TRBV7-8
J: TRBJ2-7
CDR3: ASSLARYEQY

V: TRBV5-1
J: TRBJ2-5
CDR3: ASSLLSGKQETQY

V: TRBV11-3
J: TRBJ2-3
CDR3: ASEAGGSRTDTQY

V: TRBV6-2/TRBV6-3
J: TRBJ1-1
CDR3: ASSYLMGGGNTEAF

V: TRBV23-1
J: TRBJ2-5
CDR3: ASSQSESGNQETQY

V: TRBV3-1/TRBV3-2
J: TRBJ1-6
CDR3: ASSQEVTANSPLH

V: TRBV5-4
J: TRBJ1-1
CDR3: ASSRTGSQEAF

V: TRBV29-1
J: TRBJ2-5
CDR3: SVLTGRVQETQY

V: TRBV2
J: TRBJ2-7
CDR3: ASDPWGGGYEQY

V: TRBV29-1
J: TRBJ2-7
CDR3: SVRAGGGPAREQY

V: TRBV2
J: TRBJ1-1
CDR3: ASSEGTWDRIEAF

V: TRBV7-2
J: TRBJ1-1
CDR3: ASSLVVAAADTEAF

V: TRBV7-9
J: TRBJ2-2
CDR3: ASSLTNPGELF

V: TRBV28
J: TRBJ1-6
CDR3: ASSLYGQGGNSPLH

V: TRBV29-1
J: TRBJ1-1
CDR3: SGYHSSGTEAF

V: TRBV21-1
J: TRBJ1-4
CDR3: ASSKGPRGPVEKLF

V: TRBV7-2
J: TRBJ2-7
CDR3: ASSLSKSSYEQY

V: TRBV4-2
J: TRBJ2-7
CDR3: ASSEGGGVSYEQY

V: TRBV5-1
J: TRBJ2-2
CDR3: ASSPRGGAGELF

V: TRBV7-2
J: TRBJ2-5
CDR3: ASSLEVGDVETQY

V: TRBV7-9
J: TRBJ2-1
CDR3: ASSPRVPSYNEQF

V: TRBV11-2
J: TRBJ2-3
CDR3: ASSFGRGTDTQY